A single sample is the source of the 7 T cell receptor beta chains below, sequenced in a study of blood T cell repertoires in COVID-19. This table comes from immunoSEQ multiplex PCR, and its TCRdb copy is limited to in-frame clones, with some not included. This sample yields 210,000 or so clones, of which around 80% are seen a single time; about 13% belongs to the top ten. The sequencing sample was made of peripheral blood. Receptors were obtained from a man aged 50 or older who had recovered from COVID-19.

The V call is TRBV12-3 or TRBV12-4, the J call TRBJ1-1, with D unclear. The CDR3 has 13 residues. Trimming left V 2 bases short and J 6 bases short, with 10 bases between. Here the CDR3 reads CASSLMVSAEAFF. In nucleotides, the CDR3 is TGTGCCAGCAGTTTAATGGTGTCGGCTGAAGCTTTCTTT.

The CDR3 region is CASSGQGGYNEQFF. The CDR3 region has the DNA TGTGCCAGCAGCGGACAGGGAGGATACAATGAGCAGTTCTTC. The chain recombines TRBV7-6 with TRBJ2-1, with 8 bases identical to TRBD1. Per the germline V gene, CDR1 is SGHVS and CDR2 is FNYEAQ. V trimming: 5 bases; J trimming: 4 bases; junction bases outside the gene matches: 4. This CDR3 contains 14 residues.

This clone was counted between two and nine times. The chain links TRBV9 to TRBJ1-4; 7 nucleotides match TRBD1. The CDR3 totals 13 residues. The germline V gene encodes CDR1 SGDLS and CDR2 YYNGEE. The ends lost 3 bases at V and 11 bases at J; junction bases unmatched: 7. The chain's CDR3 is CASSAPGQAKLFF. The CDR3 DNA sequence: TGTGCCAGCAGCGCCCCCGGACAGGCGAAACTGTTTTTT.

The chain employs TRBV3-1 (or the pseudogene TRBV3-2) and TRBJ1-2; weak D call: TRBD1 (6 bases). Germline lookup yields CDR1 LGHDT and CDR2 YNNKEL (reference sequence). The CDR3 is 15 residues long. V lost 1 base, J lost 2 bases, and 11 bases lay in between. The CDR3 DNA reads as TGTGCCAGCAGCCAAGGCGGGGGGCCAAACTATGGCTACACCTTC. This sequence encodes CASSQGGGPNYGYTF.

The gene calls are TRBV10-2 and TRBJ2-2, with 9 bases lining up with TRBD2. Germline V lookup: CDR1 WSHSY, CDR2 SAAADI. This CDR3 has 17 residues. After removal of 4 bases from V and 3 bases from J, the junction contained 9 bases not matched to a gene. CDR3 in DNA: TGCGCCAGCAGTGTTGTTATGAGCGGGAGGTACACCGGGGAGCTGTTTTTT. Protein sequence: CASSVVMSGRYTGELFF.

This clone was observed at least ten times. The CDR3, as DNA: TGTGCCAGCAGCCGCGTGGAAGGACTCGAGCAGTTCTTC. Protein sequence: CASSRVEGLEQFF. The V and J genes are TRBV14 and TRBJ2-1; perhaps TRBD2 as D (5 bases). This CDR3 is built from 13 residues. Germline lookup yields CDR1 SGHDN and CDR2 FVKESK. The V and J ends lost 4 bases and 10 bases respectively, with 14 bases between them. The full variable domain, its missing parts supplied by reference TRBV14 and TRBJ2-1, is EAGVTQFPSHSVIEKGQTVTLRCDPISGHDNLYWYRRVMGKEIKFLLHFVKESKQDESGMPNNRFLAERTGGTYSTLKVQPAELEDSGVYFCASSRVEGLEQFFGPGTRLTVL.

The V and J genes are TRBV5-1 and TRBJ1-6; TRBD1 aligns across 12 bases. In germline, CDR1 is SGHRS, CDR2 YFSETQ. Trimming at V came to 4 bases and at J to 10 bases, leaving 12 bases not matched to a gene. The CDR3 consists of 17 residues. CDR3 in amino acids: CASSIRDRGPHGSPLHF. The CDR3 region has the DNA TGCGCCAGCAGCATCCGGGACAGGGGGCCCCATGGGTCACCCCTCCACTTT.